This T cell receptor beta chain was recorded in a study of blood T cell repertoires in COVID-19 (TCRdb year 2020). Study-wide context: Collaborator samples came from the United States, Italy and Spain and covered acute and convalescent phases of COVID-19. A freely available public database, intended as a resource for researchers studying the immune response to SARS-CoV-2, is where the repertoires were released. The prospective study material was composed of cDNA or gDNA derived from T cells, B-cell-depleted T cells, or PBMCs. The sample metadata nearly always contained a de-identified subject ID, COVID-19 status, age in years and sex. Subjects who had been exposed to COVID-19, were actively infected with it, or had recovered from it provided the deeply sampled blood TCRbeta repertoires that made up the dataset. Where HLA class I and class II types were available, the types were taken from metadata supplied by the sample provider, not from assay-based typing. Samples came from the ongoing ImmuneRACE study (first 160 participants) plus 1,254 subjects from 6 global collaborators. Results the study describes overall, beyond this receptor: Clinical and demographic metadata were provided uncurated, with the amount varying by source and participant.

TCRbeta CDR3 regions were amplified from genomic DNA by means of the immunoSEQ Assay, a bias-controlled multiplex PCR. The source study handled its data this way. The number of nucleated cells in each sample was estimated from the amplification of reference gene primers within the assay. To quantify the absolute abundance of each unique TCRbeta CDR3 rearrangement, sequence reads were collapsed and filtered. For each sample, productive Simpson clonality was calculated as the square root of Simpson's diversity index across productive rearrangements. TCRdb limited this immuneACCESS table to in-frame rearrangements with V and J called. A share of clones is missing; checked studies link under half to unresolved V genes, and the rest is unexplained. V and J calls and clone size come straight from that table; D and trimming were deduced from the DNA. The sample table lists about 95,000 clones, 89% of them with a count of one. In total, the top ten clones hold around 3.4% of the sample.

A remark on this clone: What this receptor recognizes is not known. No base-level quality is on record; no much larger clone is a single base apart.

Whole blood was collected in K2EDTA tubes by collaborating institutions according to the institutions' own protocols. For TCRbeta analysis, collaborators shipped samples as frozen whole blood, isolated PBMCs, or DNA extracted from either of those sample types. CDR1 LGHDT and CDR2 YNNKEL were looked up in the germline V gene (reference sequence). Measured from the cysteine to the phenylalanine, the CDR3 is 19 residues long. Only the CDR3 region is kept as DNA, spanning 57 bases read in frame from base 1. V is cut back by 1 base and J by 1 base, with 10 bases in the junction unmatched. Sequencing input: peripheral blood. The chain is made from TRBV3-1 (or the pseudogene TRBV3-2) and TRBJ2-3, with TRBD2 matching 11 junction bases. The TCR originated in a woman aged 70-85 years with acute or convalescent COVID-19. The encoded CDR3 is CASSQGLAGGFGGTDTQYF. The nucleotides are TGTGCCAGCAGCCAAGGGCTAGCGGGGGGATTTGGGGGCACAGATACGCAGTATTTT.